The TCR beta chain described here comes from a study of cytomegalovirus exposure and HLA in healthy donors. As concerns this clone: The antigen remains unidentified.

The primer mix had 60 Vbeta and 13 Jbeta primers. Measured with immunoSEQ multiplex PCR; TCRdb has only the in-frame clones, and not every one. The data hold some 140,000 clones, with approximately 64% observed a single time. Broader study findings: Reportedly, diagnosis of cytomegalovirus status by the classifier showed high specificity and sensitivity. It was reported that TCR beta sequences correctly inferred the HLA-A and HLA-B alleles for most subjects.

This TCR was recovered from a middle-aged woman in good health and CMV-seronegative. The sequenced sample consisted of PBMCs.

DNA of the CDR3: TGTGCCAGCAGCTTAGATGGGACAGGGGGCAACACCGGGGAGCTGTTTTTT. It translates to CASSLDGTGGNTGELFF. The chain combines TRBV7-3 with TRBJ2-2, with 12 nucleotides matching TRBD1. Germline trimming cut 2 bases from V and 2 bases from J; bases unmatched to any gene: 3. The germline V gene has CDR1 SGHTA and CDR2 FQGTGA. The CDR3 is 17 residues long.